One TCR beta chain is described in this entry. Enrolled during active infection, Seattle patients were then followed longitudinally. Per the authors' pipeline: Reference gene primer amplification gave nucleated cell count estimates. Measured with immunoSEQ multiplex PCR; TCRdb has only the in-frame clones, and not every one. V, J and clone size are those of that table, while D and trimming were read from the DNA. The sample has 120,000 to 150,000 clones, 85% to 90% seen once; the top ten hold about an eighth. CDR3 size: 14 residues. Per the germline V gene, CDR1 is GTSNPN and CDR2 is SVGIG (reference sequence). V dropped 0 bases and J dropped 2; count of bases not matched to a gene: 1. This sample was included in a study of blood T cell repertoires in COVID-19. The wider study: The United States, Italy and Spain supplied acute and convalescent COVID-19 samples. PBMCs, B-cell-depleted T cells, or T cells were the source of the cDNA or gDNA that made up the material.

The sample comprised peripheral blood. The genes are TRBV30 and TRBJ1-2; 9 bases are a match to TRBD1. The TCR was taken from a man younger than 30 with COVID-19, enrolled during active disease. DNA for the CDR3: TGTGCCTGGAGTGTGGACAGGGGCAACTATGGCTACACCTTC. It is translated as CAWSVDRGNYGYTF.